The clone carrying this T cell receptor beta chain turned up a few times. CDR1 is SGHAT and CDR2 is FQNNGV in the germline V gene. The CDR3 contains 15 residues. The germline V and J ends were trimmed by 4 bases and 5 bases, with 17 bases remaining between them. The sample comes from a study of early T cells in non-severe SARS-CoV-2 infection. TCRdb reprocessed the 5' RACE reads with MiXCR, giving one entry per CDR3 protein. Here the sample spans 75,000 to 100,000 distinct CDR3 sequences, around 14% being singletons. This sequence originates from an adult who was a healthcare worker with PCR-confirmed SARS-CoV-2 infection or an uninfected control (not recorded which). Sequences were obtained from whole blood. V is TRBV11-2 and J is TRBJ2-5; tentatively, D is TRBD1 or TRBD2 (5 bases each). The CDR3 loop reads CASSSVARGVETQYF. The CDR3 bases are TGTGCCAGCAGCTCCGTGGCGAGGGGTGTCGAGACCCAGTACTTC.